The 22 T cell receptor beta chains reported below all come from one sample, sequenced in a study of blood T cells in healthy people across ages. A second PCR of roughly 7 to 11 cycles used a sample-barcoded 5' primer and a J-beta primer mix. TCRdb itself ran the 5' RACE reads through MiXCR, one entry per CDR3 protein. The table has 720,000 or so distinct CDR3 sequences, roughly 43% seen once; the top ten hold around 30%. Sequenced material: blood. The receptor set was obtained from an older man in good health.

This clonotype was detected a few times. The J gene is TRBJ2-3, the V gene TRBV6-2 or TRBV6-3; maybe TRBD2 (6 bases). Trimming shortened V by 6 bases and J by 2 bases, and 12 bases separated the two germline ends. The CDR3 contains 14 residues. Germline V lookup: CDR1 MNHEY, CDR2 SVGEGT. As DNA, the CDR3 is TGTGCCAGCAGGAAAGGGCGGGACACAGATACGCAGTATTTT. As protein: CASRKGRDTDTQYF.

This clonotype showed up many times. The V gene is TRBV6-2 or TRBV6-3, the J gene TRBJ2-1; 14 positions match TRBD2. The CDR3 sequence is 18 residues long. Germline V gene lookup returns CDR1 MNHEY and CDR2 SVGEGT. Trimming cost V 7 bases and J 8 bases; bases outside gene matches: 16. The CDR3 protein is CASKTAYEGTSGSHEQFF. The CDR3 nucleotides read TGTGCCAGCAAAACGGCATATGAGGGGACTAGCGGGAGTCATGAGCAGTTCTTC.

This clonotype was found a few times. The chain recombines TRBV29-1 with TRBJ2-5; TRBD1 agrees at 10 bases. This CDR3 is 13 amino acids long. Per germline, CDR1 SQVTM and CDR2 ANQGSEA. The V and J ends lost 5 bases and 5 bases, in that order; junction bases with no gene match: 5. The CDR3 DNA follows: TGCAGCGTTAGGGACAGGGGCTGGGAGACCCAGTACTTC. Translation gives CSVRDRGWETQYF.

CDR3 residues: CASRRIVLDTQYF. In DNA form, the CDR3 reads TGTGCCAGCAGGCGAATAGTTCTGGATACGCAGTATTTT. V and J are TRBV7-2 and TRBJ2-3; D is uncertain. The CDR3 length is 13 residues. Trimming took 6 bases from V and 6 from J, leaving 13 bases between them. The germline CDR1 and CDR2 sequences are SGHTA and FQGNSA.

This chain uses TRBV11-2 with TRBJ2-1; D is unclear. Per germline, CDR1 SGHAT and CDR2 FQNNGV. V lost 4 bases, J lost 8 bases, and 12 bases lay in between. The CDR3 consists of 13 residues. The CDR3 nucleotides read TGTGCCAGCAGCTCACAATTGCGCTATGAGCAGTTCTTC. This codes for CASSSQLRYEQFF. Variable domain in full (rest from reference TRBV11-2 and TRBJ2-1): EAGVAQSPRYKIIEKRQSVAFWCNPISGHATLYWYQQILGQGPKLLIQFQNNGVVDDSQLPKDRFSAERLKGVDSTLKIQPAKLEDSAVYLCASSSQLRYEQFFGPGTRLTVL.

The chain joins TRBV20-1 to TRBJ2-2; 8 bases match TRBD1. Germline CDR1 DFQATT, CDR2 SNEGSKA (reference sequence). Trimming took 6 bases from V and 2 from J; bases not matched to a gene: 8. The CDR3 is 15 amino acids. CDR3 sequence: CSARRDRQNTGELFF. CDR3 bases: TGCAGTGCAAGACGGGACAGGCAAAACACCGGGGAGCTGTTTTTT.

V and J are TRBV3-1 and TRBJ2-2, with D possibly being TRBD1 or TRBD2 (5 bases each). Germline V gene data show CDR1 as LGHDT and CDR2 as YNNKEL (reference sequence). V was pared by 5 bases and J by 2 bases, with 12 bases between. The CDR3 consists of 15 residues. CDR3 sequence: CASSTRDGNTGELFF. CDR3 nucleotide sequence: TGTGCCAGCAGCACCCGGGACGGCAACACCGGGGAGCTGTTTTTT. Variable domain in full (rest from reference TRBV3-1 and TRBJ2-2): DTAVSQTPKYLVTQMGNDKSIKCEQNLGHDTMYWYKQDSKKFLKIMFSYNNKELIINETVPNRFSPKSPDKAHLNLHINSLELGDSAVYFCASSTRDGNTGELFFGEGSRLTVL.

V and J are TRBV20-1 and TRBJ2-1; D assignment may be TRBD1 or TRBD2 (6 bases each). The CDR3 runs to 14 residues. Germline V gives CDR1 DFQATT, CDR2 SNEGSKA (reference sequence). V lost 3 bases and J 6 bases, leaving 15 bases between the germline ends. This CDR3 is CSARGPWGANEQFF. In nucleotides, the CDR3 is TGCAGTGCTAGGGGCCCTTGGGGGGCCAATGAGCAGTTCTTC.

The chain links TRBV5-6 to TRBJ2-5, with TRBD1 identical over 8 bases. Germline CDR1 reads SGHDT; CDR2 reads YYEEEE. Trimming took 4 bases from V and 11 from J; bases not matched to a gene: 13. The CDR3 loop spans 14 amino acids. The CDR3 spells CASSLRTGSREQYF. CDR3 DNA sequence: TGTGCCAGCAGCCTCAGGACAGGGTCGCGAGAGCAGTACTTC.

Worth noting for this clonotype: A much larger clone differs from this one at a single base, so this may be a read error. The chain couples TRBV6-5 to TRBJ1-2; D is unclear. The V gene lost 2 bases and the J gene lost 9 bases, with 10 bases spanning the gap. Per the germline V gene, CDR1 is MNHEY and CDR2 is SVGAGI. This CDR3 spans 12 amino acids. CDR3 protein: CASSYRGYSYTF. The DNA for the CDR3 is TGTGCCAGCAGTTACAGAGGTTATAGCTACACCTTC.

There are a few counts of this clonotype. The V call is TRBV25-1, the J call TRBJ2-5; D gene unclear. The CDR3 covers 13 residues. Germline assignment: CDR1 MGHDK and CDR2 SYGVNS. The V gene lost 9 bases and the J gene lost 3 bases, with 14 bases spanning the gap. The CDR3 loop reads CASRPPSKETQYF. CDR3 DNA sequence: TGTGCCAGTAGACCACCGTCGAAAGAGACCCAGTACTTC.

This clonotype was detected a few times. Here the CDR3 reads CASSDPDRVQETQYF. For the CDR3, the DNA is TGCGCCAGCAGTGATCCGGACAGGGTTCAAGAGACCCAGTACTTC. The chain couples TRBV10-1 to TRBJ2-5, with TRBD1 identical over 8 bases. The CDR3 is 15 residues long. Looked up from germline, CDR1 is WNHNN and CDR2 is SYGVQD (reference sequence). J was trimmed by 2 bases and V by 3 bases; bases with no gene match: 5.

This chain links TRBV20-1 with TRBJ1-1, with a possible D match to TRBD1 (5 bases). With 0 bases removed from V and 5 bases from J, the gap between germline ends came to 22 bases. The CDR3 runs 17 residues. Germline V CDR1 and CDR2: DFQATT, SNEGSKA (reference sequence). CDR3 bases: TGCAGTGCTAGAGATAGTGGGGCAGGAGGCGTGGGGACTGAAGCTTTCTTT. Its protein is CSARDSGAGGVGTEAFF.

Remarks on this clonotype: A much more abundant neighbour one base away suggests this may be a read error. J is TRBJ2-5 and V is TRBV29-1; D perhaps matches TRBD2 (5 bases). This CDR3 has 13 amino acids. Between the trimmed V and J ends, which lost 4 bases and 2 bases, there was a span of 11 bases. CDR1 is SQVTM, CDR2 ANQGSEA, per germline. The CDR3 protein is CSVVEGFQETQYF. The CDR3 DNA reads TGCAGCGTTGTTGAGGGCTTTCAAGAGACCCAGTACTTC.

The chain is built from TRBV6-5 and TRBJ2-7, with 10 nucleotides matching TRBD1. J gave up 3 bases and V 5 bases, and 7 bases lay outside the gene matches. This CDR3 comprises 15 residues. Per the germline V gene, CDR1 is MNHEY and CDR2 is SVGAGI. The CDR3 spells CASSPDRGPFYEQYF. As DNA, the CDR3 is TGTGCCAGCAGTCCAGACAGGGGGCCTTTCTACGAGCAGTACTTC.

This clonotype has more than one count but fewer than ten. This chain's CDR3 is CASSSGDRAQYF. CDR3 bases: TGTGCCAGCAGTTCCGGGGATCGGGCGCAGTATTTT. J is TRBJ2-3 and V is TRBV6-2 or TRBV6-3; D may be TRBD2 (5 bases). Looked up from germline, CDR1 is MNHEY and CDR2 is SVGEGT. Between the trimmed V and J ends, which lost 4 bases and 10 bases, there was a span of 12 bases. The CDR3 is 12 residues long.

The chain links TRBV28 to TRBJ2-7; a weak D match, TRBD1 (7 bases). Trimming shortened V by 6 bases and J by 2 bases, and 17 bases separated the two germline ends. CDR3 length equals 15 residues. Per the germline V gene, CDR1 is MDHEN and CDR2 is SYDVKM. CDR3 coding DNA: TGTGCCAGCAGCCGACCCAGGGGGGTTGCCTACGAGCAGTACTTC. Its protein is CASSRPRGVAYEQYF.

As for this clonotype: A much bigger clone sits one base away, suggesting this may be a read error. This chain links TRBV2 with TRBJ2-7; tentative D call: TRBD2 (5 bases). Germline CDR1 is SNHLY and CDR2 is FYNNEI. V lost 2 bases to trimming and J lost 4 bases, with 12 bases between them. CDR3 length: 14 residues. The CDR3 DNA reads TGTGCCAGCAGTGAAAGTCCCGGGAAGTACGAGCAGTACTTC. Translating gives CASSESPGKYEQYF.

The rearrangement links TRBV7-2 to TRBJ2-3; D perhaps matches TRBD1 (6 bases). V lost 3 bases and J 6 bases, leaving 16 bases between the germline ends. Germline loops: CDR1 SGHTA, CDR2 FQGNSA. The length of the CDR3 is 15 residues. CDR3 DNA: TGTGCCAGCAGCTTTAAGAGCAGGGGTGGGGATACGCAGTATTTT. Translation gives CASSFKSRGGDTQYF. The whole variable domain, remainder taken from reference TRBV7-2 and TRBJ2-3, is GAGVSQSPSNKVTEKGKDVELRCDPISGHTALYWYRQSLGQGLEFLIYFQGNSAPDKSGLPSDRFSAERTGGSVSTLTIQRTQQEDSAVYLCASSFKSRGGDTQYFGPGTRLTVL.

This chain joins TRBV10-1 and TRBJ2-3, with no clear D. Germline CDR1 reads WNHNN; CDR2 reads SYGVQD (reference sequence). Trimming removed 5 bases from V and 1 base from J, with 10 bases in between. The CDR3 runs to 14 residues. CDR3: CASSPAVGTDTQYF. The CDR3 DNA follows: TGCGCCAGCAGTCCGGCGGTGGGCACAGATACGCAGTATTTT.

The rearrangement links TRBV9 to TRBJ1-6, with 9 bases fitting TRBD1. The J segment lost 7 bases and the V segment lost 4 bases, leaving 6 bases of the junction unmatched. The CDR3 totals 15 residues. Per the germline V gene, CDR1 is SGDLS and CDR2 is YYNGEE. The CDR3 loop reads CASSTPTGGNSPLHF. The CDR3 bases are TGTGCCAGCAGCACCCCGACAGGGGGGAATTCACCCCTCCACTTT. Drawing the rest from reference TRBV9 and TRBJ1-6, the complete variable domain is DSGVTQTPKHLITATGQRVTLRCSPRSGDLSVYWYQQSLDQGLQFLIQYYNGEERAKGNILERFSAQQFPDLHSELNLSSLELGDSALYFCASSTPTGGNSPLHFGNGTRLTVT.

In its sample, this clonotype was seen a few times. The chain joins TRBV28 to TRBJ2-3; 9 bases match TRBD2. This CDR3 is built from 16 residues. Germline V gene lookup returns CDR1 MDHEN and CDR2 SYDVKM. The V and J ends lost 2 bases and 2 bases, in that order; junction bases with no gene match: 5. CDR3 region: CASSLAGGPNTDTQYF. DNA for the CDR3: TGTGCCAGCAGTTTAGCGGGAGGGCCCAACACAGATACGCAGTATTTT.